A selection of T cell receptor beta chains follows, all from one sample in a study of shared clonotypes between healthy human individuals. TCRdb keeps only in-frame clones here, not all; method: immunoSEQ multiplex PCR. Here the sample spans some 1 million clones, around 76% being singletons. Sequencing was performed on memory CD4+ T cells sorted from blood. The receptors derive from a young man in good health. CDR3s leave out the opening cysteine and the closing phenylalanine or tryptophan. A D gene is named only where the DNA matches it firmly.

V gene	J gene	D gene	CDR3 protein
TRBV9	TRBJ2-5	-	ASSQGLTGSQETQY
TRBV2	TRBJ2-7	TRBD2	ASSRTSGIVEQY
TRBV10-3	TRBJ2-7	-	AISEAVGEQY
TRBV6-1	TRBJ2-3	TRBD2	ASSLAGRPTQY
TRBV7-2	TRBJ1-1	TRBD1	ASSRNRGMVTEAF
TRBV28	TRBJ1-2	-	ASSPTAYGYT
TRBV2	TRBJ1-2	-	ASKAQAGGYGYT
TRBV6-5	TRBJ1-2	TRBD1	ASSSTGEGGYT
TRBV10-3	TRBJ1-1	TRBD1	AISESRPGQGFIEAF
TRBV11-3	TRBJ2-5	-	ASSLSIGQQETQY
TRBV10-2	TRBJ1-6	TRBD1	ASRPDRVTNSPLH
TRBV5-1	TRBJ1-4	-	ASSLRQAASGEKLF
TRBV2	TRBJ1-1	-	ASGDEGSVNTEAF
TRBV18	TRBJ1-2	TRBD1	ASSAGQGWNNYGYT
TRBV10-2	TRBJ2-3	-	ASSELGNTDTQY
TRBV18	TRBJ2-5	-	ASSPSAGIGTQY
TRBV19	TRBJ1-5	-	ASSIGGNSNQPQH
TRBV9	TRBJ1-1	-	ASSVVDSMNTEAF
TRBV29-1	TRBJ2-2	TRBD2	SVLASGGAAGELF
TRBV19	TRBJ1-2	TRBD1	ASSTRQGLHGYT
TRBV28	TRBJ2-2	-	ASSFQNTGELF
TRBV19	TRBJ2-1	-	ASSGDWYNEQF
TRBV9	TRBJ2-3	TRBD2	ASSLLAGGPNTQY
TRBV28	TRBJ1-5	-	ASRGQYNQPQH
TRBV5-1	TRBJ1-2	TRBD1	ASSFGTGIYGYT
TRBV10-2	TRBJ2-5	TRBD1	ASTKGQGIYGTQY
TRBV5-1	TRBJ2-6	TRBD2	ASSPEPGLAKDGANVLT
TRBV15	TRBJ2-7	-	ATSSGFPQGSPHDNYEQY
TRBV5-1	TRBJ2-7	TRBD2	ASKTSGGPSYEQY
TRBV28	TRBJ2-7	-	ASSFGGRYEQY
TRBV15	TRBJ2-7	-	ATSRDLSSYEQY
TRBV25-1	TRBJ2-7	TRBD2	ASSDWTSGADEQY
TRBV9	TRBJ2-6	-	ASSADDTGANVLT
TRBV28	TRBJ2-3	TRBD2	ASSLSGGLGDTQY
TRBV7-9	TRBJ2-1	-	ASSLYLDWTVSSYNEQF
TRBV6-4	TRBJ2-3	-	ASSDFPGGDTQY
TRBV6-5	TRBJ2-1	-	ASSFTGVYNEQF
TRBV2	TRBJ2-1	-	ASGVSGGLEQF
TRBV6-5	TRBJ2-3	TRBD1	ASSYSRDRWSDTQY
TRBV2	TRBJ2-3	-	ASSESGTDTQY
TRBV5-6	TRBJ1-2	-	ASSLDGPFYGYT
TRBV25-1	TRBJ1-2	TRBD1	ASSPFKGTEIYGYT
TRBV7-2	TRBJ1-1	-	ASSSAQLNTEAF
TRBV5-1	TRBJ2-2	-	ASRLGGGRRTGELF
TRBV7-9	TRBJ1-2	-	ASSLGPSHGYT
TRBV29-1	TRBJ1-2	-	SAVEPNYGYT
TRBV7-2	TRBJ1-3	-	ASSLGGTASGNTIY
TRBV5-6	TRBJ2-1	-	ASSLLPVIRDEQF
TRBV4-1	TRBJ1-2	-	ASSQTDLGFSYGYT
TRBV10-3	TRBJ1-1	-	AISVQGSTEAF
TRBV2	TRBJ2-2	-	ASSDWVETGELF
TRBV6-5	TRBJ2-7	-	ASRSTGSEQY
TRBV10-1	TRBJ2-5	TRBD1	ASSEYRGLQETQY
TRBV6-5	TRBJ1-1	TRBD1	ASSYSEQGDTEAF
TRBV10-3	TRBJ1-1	-	AITVGMELNTEAF